This TCR beta chain is from a study of CD8+CD57+ T cells in acquired aplastic anemia (dated by TCRdb to between 2017 and 2018). Some background on the complete study: On average, sorted CD4+ and CD8+ cells yielded around 3.1 ug of extracted DNA, with a range of roughly 0.19 to 27.4 ug. Healthy donor samples averaged about 10 million reads for CD4+ and about 11 million for CD8+ cells. Study-level results and caveats: Some 31 CD8+ CDR3 sequences were shared between patients and controls but appeared highly expressed in patients and within their immunodominant clones. Between patients and healthy controls, no significant difference in CD8+ Simpson's diversity was found (P=0.060).

A word on this clonotype: Its antigen has not been determined. No quality values exist for individual bases; no much larger clone is one base distant.

TCR repertoires of sorted CD4+ and CD8+ blood T cells from severe aplastic anemia patients and healthy subjects were deep-sequenced in the study. Ficoll-Paque density gradient centrifugation was used to isolate peripheral blood mononuclear cells. CD4+ and CD8+ T cells were sorted by FACS or magnetic beads before DNA extraction. TCR beta VDJ combination and CDR3 sequence profiling used genomic DNA as the template. TCR repertoire sequencing was run on an Illumina HiSeq 2000. In the authors' own workflow: Repertoire assessment relied on Simpson's diversity index, CDR3 size and DJ length profiles, and TRBV/TRBJ rearrangement plots. Whichever DNA sequence was most abundant in the deep sequencing data was defined as the immunodominant clone. CDR3 amino acid sequences were checked for sharing between subjects and were compared against published repertoires and the VDJdb database. The raw public data were reprocessed by TCRdb itself: fastp quality trimming at Q25, MiXCR clonotype calling, in-frame beta chains only. A single entry per CDR3 protein holds the most common genes and DNA from its merged rows. What appears here as the V and J calls and clone size reflects TCRdb's work, not the paper's. In this sample the table shows about 35,000 distinct CDR3 sequences, approximately 73% of which occur a single time. The top ten constitute approximately 24% of the sample.

The clonotype comes from a human donor in good health, serving as a control. Sequenced sample: sorted CD4+, CD8+, or CD8+CD57+ T cells (not recorded which) from PBMCs.

The CDR3 region has the sequence CASSLSRANSFSNYGYTF. The DNA is as follows: TGTGCCAGCAGCTTAAGCAGGGCCAATTCCTTCTCTAACTATGGCTACACCTTC. In this chain, TRBV11-2 is recombined with TRBJ1-2, and possibly TRBD1, on 5 matching bases. Sequences SGHAT (CDR1) and FQNNGV (CDR2) are obtained from the germline V gene. V drops 2 bases and J drops 0 bases, leaving 19 bases in between. Reading from cysteine to phenylalanine, the CDR3 counts 18 amino acids. CDR3 DNA only is kept here, 54 bases in frame from base 1.